Below, 22 T cell receptor beta chains from the same sample are listed, as sequenced in a study of T cell responses to AZD1222 COVID-19 vaccine. Profiled with immunoSEQ multiplex PCR; TCRdb holds only in-frame clones, not every one. The table records about 150,000 clones, around 83% of them present only once. Material: peripheral blood, obtained 28 days after the second AZD1222 dose. Every receptor here comes from an adult who received the AZD1222 COVID-19 vaccine.

The V call is TRBV6-4, the J call TRBJ2-1, with 10 bases fitting TRBD2. CDR1 MRHNA and CDR2 SNTAGT come from the germline V gene. CDR3 length equals 15 residues. The J segment lost 7 bases and the V segment lost 5 bases, leaving 8 bases of the junction unmatched. As DNA, the CDR3 is TGTGCCAGCAGTACCTTAGCGGGAGGACGGAATGAGCAGTTCTTC. It translates to CASSTLAGGRNEQFF.

This clone has just a few counts. V usage is TRBV6-5 and J usage is TRBJ1-1; D might be TRBD1 (5 bases). The CDR3 extends over 13 amino acids. The V and J ends lost 8 bases and 4 bases respectively, with 14 bases between them. Germline V gene data show CDR1 as MNHEY and CDR2 as SVGAGI. The CDR3 region is CASSVRAVTEAFF. The CDR3 bases are TGTGCCAGCTCGGTCAGGGCGGTCACTGAAGCTTTCTTT.

This clone was detected a few times. The chain uses TRBV11-2 and TRBJ2-1; D remains unclear. Deletions cut 3 bases from V and 7 bases from J, with 19 bases between. CDR3 length: 16 amino acids. CDR1 is SGHAT and CDR2 is FQNNGV in the germline V gene. The CDR3 reads CASSFQIATTENEQFF. The CDR3 DNA follows: TGTGCCAGCAGCTTCCAGATTGCTACAACTGAGAATGAGCAGTTCTTC.

The J gene is TRBJ2-5, the V gene TRBV7-9; D not resolved. CDR3 length: 13 amino acids. The V end lost 2 bases, the J end lost 2 bases, and 6 bases lay between the germline ends. Germline V gene sequence: CDR1 SEHNR, CDR2 FQNEAQ (reference sequence). The CDR3: CASSLTAQETQYF. The DNA of the CDR3 is TGTGCCAGCAGCTTAACAGCACAAGAGACCCAGTACTTC.

The J gene is TRBJ1-3, the V gene TRBV3-1 (or the pseudogene TRBV3-2); D remains ambiguous. Trimming pared 6 bases from V and 2 bases from J, leaving 14 bases between. There are 15 residues in the CDR3. Looked up from germline, CDR1 is LGHDT and CDR2 is YNNKEL (reference sequence). In nucleotides, the CDR3 is TGTGCCAGCAGTCCCTGGGTCACTACTGGAAACACCATATATTTT. It codes for CASSPWVTTGNTIYF.

This sequence joins TRBV29-1 and TRBJ1-2, with D perhaps matching TRBD1 (5 bases). Trimming removed 3 bases at V and 0 bases at J, with 17 bases between. CDR1 is SQVTM and CDR2 is ANQGSEA in the germline V gene. The CDR3 runs to 16 residues. The CDR3, as DNA: TGCAGCGTTGAGTCCTGGGACCGCGAAGCTAACTATGGCTACACCTTC. As protein: CSVESWDREANYGYTF.

This chain joins TRBV11-2 and TRBJ1-1, with a tentative D call TRBD1 (5 bases). Germline V gene sequence: CDR1 SGHAT, CDR2 FQNNGV. The CDR3 extends over 14 amino acids. The V end lost 2 bases, the J end lost 2 bases, and 9 bases lay between the germline ends. The CDR3 bases are TGTGCCAGCAGCTTAAACCAGGGAAACACTGAAGCTTTCTTT. The encoded protein is CASSLNQGNTEAFF.

The chain couples TRBV4-2 to TRBJ2-2; a weak D match, TRBD1 (6 bases). V shed 1 base and J shed 6 bases, with 9 bases lying between them. The CDR3 covers 14 residues. Looked up from germline, CDR1 is LGHNA and CDR2 is YNFKEQ. The CDR3 coding sequence is TGTGCCAGCAGCCAAGTGTCAGGGGCCGGGGAGCTGTTTTTT. This encodes CASSQVSGAGELFF.

The chain carries TRBV6-5 and TRBJ2-5, with D hard to call. The V gene's germline CDR1 is MNHEY and CDR2 SVGAGI. The length of the CDR3 is 12 residues. Trimming took off 4 bases at V and 7 bases at J, with 10 bases between the two ends. The chain's CDR3 is CASSSEAGTQYF. CDR3 coding DNA: TGTGCCAGCAGTTCCGAGGCAGGGACCCAGTACTTC.

The V call is TRBV18, the J call TRBJ1-6; 9 bases align to TRBD1. J lost 5 bases, V lost 4 bases, and 3 bases had no gene match. CDR3 length: 15 amino acids. The germline CDR1 and CDR2 sequences are KGHSH and LQKENI. CDR3 residues: CASSRGQGDNSPLHF. In nucleotides, the CDR3 is TGTGCCAGCTCACGGGGACAGGGAGATAATTCACCCCTCCACTTT. The variable domain in full, completed from reference TRBV18 and TRBJ1-6, reads NAGVMQNPRHLVRRRGQEARLRCSPMKGHSHVYWYRQLPEEGLKFMVYLQKENIIDESGMPKERFSAEFPKEGPSILRIQQVVRGDSAAYFCASSRGQGDNSPLHFGNGTRLTVT.

This clone was detected only a few times. The V gene is TRBV19, the J gene TRBJ1-5; TRBD1 matches at 7 bases. Trimming removed 6 bases from V and 3 bases from J; junction bases left unmatched: 11. The CDR3 consists of 16 residues. CDR1 is LNHDA, CDR2 SQIVND, per germline (reference sequence). CDR3 region: CASRKYTGANNQPQHF. The CDR3 bases are TGTGCCAGTAGGAAATATACAGGGGCGAACAATCAGCCCCAGCATTTT.

V usage is TRBV5-1 and J usage is TRBJ1-6, with 7 bases identical to TRBD1. Per the germline V gene, CDR1 is SGHRS and CDR2 is YFSETQ. The CDR3 spans 14 residues. The ends lost 0 bases at V and 8 bases at J; junction bases unmatched: 2. Here the CDR3 reads CASSLAGGDSPLHF. CDR3 coding DNA: TGCGCCAGCAGCTTGGCAGGGGGGGATTCACCCCTCCACTTT. The variable domain in full, with the rest retrieved from reference TRBV5-1 and TRBJ1-6, is KAGVTQTPRYLIKTRGQQVTLSCSPISGHRSVSWYQQTPGQGLQFLFEYFSETQRNKGNFPGRFSGRQFSNSRSEMNVSTLELGDSALYLCASSLAGGDSPLHFGNGTRLTVT.

The gene calls are TRBV5-6 and TRBJ1-3; D not certain. V dropped 2 bases and J dropped 4 bases, with 7 bases sitting between them. The length of the CDR3 is 13 residues. CDR1 is SGHDT, CDR2 YYEEEE, per germline. The CDR3 loop is CASSFERGNTIYF. The CDR3 DNA is TGTGCCAGCAGCTTCGAACGGGGAAACACCATATATTTT.

The V gene is TRBV3-1 (or the pseudogene TRBV3-2), the J gene TRBJ2-1; D gene uncertain. The V and J ends lost 5 bases and 9 bases respectively, with 14 bases between them. The CDR3 has 13 residues. Germline CDR1 LGHDT, CDR2 YNNKEL (reference sequence). The CDR3 loop reads CASSSLSGSEQFF. The CDR3 nucleotides are TGTGCCAGCAGCTCCCTATCCGGCAGTGAGCAGTTCTTC.

The chain has TRBV7-9 and TRBJ1-1; D is perhaps TRBD1 (5 bases). The germline CDR1 and CDR2 sequences are SEHNR and FQNEAQ (reference sequence). The CDR3 runs to 13 residues. With 6 bases removed from V and 3 bases from J, the gap between germline ends came to 11 bases. This CDR3 reads CASSSQGYTEAFF. CDR3 in DNA: TGTGCCAGCAGTTCTCAGGGTTACACTGAAGCTTTCTTT. Full variable domain (remainder filled in from reference TRBV7-9 and TRBJ1-1): DTGVSQNPRHKITKRGQNVTFRCDPISEHNRLYWYRQTLGQGPEFLTYFQNEAQLEKSRLLSDRFSAERPKGSFSTLEIQRTEQGDSAMYLCASSSQGYTEAFFGQGTRLTVV.

V gene TRBV7-8 combines with J gene TRBJ1-4, with D possibly being TRBD1 (5 bases). The CDR3 sequence is 18 residues long. Germline lookup yields CDR1 SGHVS and CDR2 FQNEAQ. The ends were cut back, 1 base at V and 0 bases at J, with 15 bases in the middle. The CDR3 reads CASSLVSPGTSTNEKLFF. The CDR3 DNA reads as TGTGCCAGCAGCTTAGTTTCTCCAGGGACCTCAACTAATGAAAAACTGTTTTTT.

This chain's CDR3 is CASSLWGNEQFF. For the CDR3, the DNA is TGTGCCAGCAGTTTATGGGGTAATGAGCAGTTCTTC. The chain recombines TRBV27 with TRBJ2-1; D unresolved. The CDR3 contains 12 residues. V was trimmed by 1 base and J by 7 bases, leaving 5 bases between them. The V gene's germline CDR1 is MNHEY and CDR2 SMNVEV (reference sequence).

The rearrangement uses TRBV7-2 and TRBJ1-4, with D possibly TRBD1 on 5 matching bases. CDR3 length equals 15 residues. The V gene's germline CDR1 is SGHTA and CDR2 FQGNSA. The V gene lost 3 bases and the J gene lost 2 bases, with 10 bases spanning the gap. Written as DNA, the CDR3 is TGTGCCAGCAGCTTGGGACCGGTGACTAATGAAAAACTGTTTTTT. Protein product: CASSLGPVTNEKLFF.

The chain is built from TRBV30 and TRBJ1-3; perhaps TRBD1 as D (6 bases). The CDR3 is made up of 14 amino acids. V dropped 4 bases and J dropped 4 bases, with 14 bases sitting between them. CDR1 and CDR2 from the germline V gene are GTSNPN and SVGIG (reference sequence). Written as DNA, the CDR3 is TGTGCCTGGACTGCTTGGGGGCAAGGAAACACCATATATTTT. Its translation is CAWTAWGQGNTIYF.

The rearrangement links TRBV5-1 to TRBJ2-7; D gene ambiguous. The germline V gene encodes CDR1 SGHRS and CDR2 YFSETQ. The germline V and J ends were trimmed by 0 bases and 2 bases, with 15 bases remaining between them. The CDR3 consists of 16 residues. The CDR3 spells CASSLGGRLGAYEQYF. CDR3 bases: TGCGCCAGCAGCTTGGGCGGCCGACTCGGCGCCTACGAGCAGTACTTC.

The sample holds a few counts of this clone. The rearrangement joins TRBV3-1 (or the pseudogene TRBV3-2) to TRBJ1-5; D is undetermined. V dropped 2 bases and J dropped 0 bases, with 5 bases sitting between them. This CDR3 contains 14 residues. The V gene's germline CDR1 is LGHDT and CDR2 YNNKEL (reference sequence). The CDR3 reads CASSQQDSNQPQHF. The CDR3 DNA reads TGTGCCAGCAGCCAACAGGATAGCAATCAGCCCCAGCATTTT.

The rearrangement joins TRBV13 to TRBJ1-4, with TRBD1 matching 7 bases. The length of the CDR3 is 17 residues. J gave up 2 bases and V 5 bases, and 11 bases lay outside the gene matches. In germline, CDR1 is PRHDT, CDR2 FYEKMQ (reference sequence). The CDR3 here is CASSQQGFQGTNEKLFF. The CDR3 DNA is TGTGCCAGCAGCCAACAGGGGTTCCAGGGCACTAATGAAAAACTGTTTTTT.